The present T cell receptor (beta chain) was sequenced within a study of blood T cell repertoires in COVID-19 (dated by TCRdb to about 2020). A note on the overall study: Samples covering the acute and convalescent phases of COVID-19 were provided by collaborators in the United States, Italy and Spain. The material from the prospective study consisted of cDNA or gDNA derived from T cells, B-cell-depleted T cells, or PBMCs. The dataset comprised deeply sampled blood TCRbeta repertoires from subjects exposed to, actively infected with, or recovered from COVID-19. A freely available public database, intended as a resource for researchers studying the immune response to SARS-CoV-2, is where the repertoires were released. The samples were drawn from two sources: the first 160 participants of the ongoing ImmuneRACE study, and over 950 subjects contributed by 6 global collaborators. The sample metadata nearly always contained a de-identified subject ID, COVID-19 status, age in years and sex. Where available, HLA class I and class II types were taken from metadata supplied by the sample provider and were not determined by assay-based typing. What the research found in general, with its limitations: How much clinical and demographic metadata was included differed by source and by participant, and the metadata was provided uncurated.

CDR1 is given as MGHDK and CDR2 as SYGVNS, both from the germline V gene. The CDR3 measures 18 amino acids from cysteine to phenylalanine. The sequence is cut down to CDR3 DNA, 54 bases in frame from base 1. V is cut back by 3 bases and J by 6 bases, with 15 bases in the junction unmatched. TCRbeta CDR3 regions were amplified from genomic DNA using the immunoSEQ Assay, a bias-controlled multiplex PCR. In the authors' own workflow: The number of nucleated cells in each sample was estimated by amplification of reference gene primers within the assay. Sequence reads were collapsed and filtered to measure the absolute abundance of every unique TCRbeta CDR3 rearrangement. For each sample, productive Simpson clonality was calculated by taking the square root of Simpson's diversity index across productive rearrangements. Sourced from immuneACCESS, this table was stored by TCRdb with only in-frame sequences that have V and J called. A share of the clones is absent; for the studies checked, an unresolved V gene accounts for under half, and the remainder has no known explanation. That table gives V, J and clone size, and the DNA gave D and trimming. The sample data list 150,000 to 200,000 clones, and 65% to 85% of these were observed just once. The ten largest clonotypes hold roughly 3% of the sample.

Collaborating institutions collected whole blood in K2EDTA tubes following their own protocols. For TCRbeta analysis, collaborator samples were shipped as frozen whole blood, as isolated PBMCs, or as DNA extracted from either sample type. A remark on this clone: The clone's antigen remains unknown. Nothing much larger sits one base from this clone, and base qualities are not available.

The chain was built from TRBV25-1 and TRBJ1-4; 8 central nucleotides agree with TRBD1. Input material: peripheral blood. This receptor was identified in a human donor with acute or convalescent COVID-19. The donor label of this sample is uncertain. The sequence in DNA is TGTGCCAGCAGTGATCTGAGCAGGGGGCGAGTCCTGGATGAAAAACTGTTTTTT. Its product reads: CASSDLSRGRVLDEKLFF.